These 10 T cell receptor beta chains were all obtained from the same sample, sequenced in a study of cytomegalovirus exposure and HLA in healthy donors. Sequencing used immunoSEQ multiplex PCR; TCRdb keeps in-frame clones, though not all of them. The sample comprises about 280,000 clones, around nine tenths of which are singletons, and over 0.7% rests with the top ten. Sequenced: PBMCs. The receptors here all came from a woman younger than 35 in good health and CMV-seronegative.

This clone was counted a single time. This chain connects TRBV27 to TRBJ2-6; 9 bases align to TRBD1. The germline V gene has CDR1 MNHEY and CDR2 SMNVEV (reference sequence). V shed 6 bases and J 1 base; nucleotides not matched to a gene: 10. The CDR3 is 18 residues long. The CDR3 is CASSATGTGRSGANVLTF. For the CDR3, the DNA is TGTGCCAGCAGCGCCACCGGGACAGGGAGGTCTGGGGCCAACGTCCTGACTTTC.

The CDR3 loop is CASSSGTSDYEQYF. The CDR3 nucleotides read TGTGCCAGCAGTTCCGGGACTAGCGACTACGAGCAGTACTTC. The J gene is TRBJ2-7, the V gene TRBV6-1; 10 nucleotides agree with TRBD2. CDR1 MNHNS and CDR2 SASEGT come from the germline V gene. V shed 5 bases, J shed 3 bases, and the junction held 4 bases outside the gene matches. The CDR3 contains 14 residues.

The genes are TRBV28 and TRBJ1-4; unclear D gene. This CDR3 is 12 amino acids long. Trimming shortened V by 4 bases and J by 5 bases, and 5 bases separated the two germline ends. Germline CDR1 reads MDHEN; CDR2 reads SYDVKM. The CDR3 region is CASSSLNEKLFF. CDR3 nucleotide sequence: TGTGCCAGCAGTTCGTTAAATGAAAAACTGTTTTTT. Full variable domain (remainder filled in from reference TRBV28 and TRBJ1-4): DVKVTQSSRYLVKRTGEKVFLECVQDMDHENMFWYRQDPGLGLRLIYFSYDVKMKEKGDIPEGYSVSREKKERFSLILESASTNQTSMYLCASSSLNEKLFFGSGTQLSVL.

This rearrangement joins TRBV28 to TRBJ1-2, with TRBD1 matching 8 bases. The V and J ends lost 0 bases and 6 bases, in that order; junction bases with no gene match: 6. This CDR3 comprises 15 residues. Germline V gene lookup returns CDR1 MDHEN and CDR2 SYDVKM. CDR3 protein: CASSLWGTGIDGYTF. The CDR3 bases are TGTGCCAGCAGTTTATGGGGGACAGGAATAGATGGCTACACCTTC.

This rearrangement joins TRBV5-1 to TRBJ1-1; maybe TRBD1 (6 bases). From germline, CDR1 is SGHRS and CDR2 YFSETQ. The CDR3 is 13 residues long. The V end lost 6 bases, the J end lost 2 bases, and 11 bases lay between the germline ends. CDR3 DNA: TGCGCCAGCATGGGACAAGTAAACACTGAAGCTTTCTTT. This codes for CASMGQVNTEAFF. The entire variable domain, with the rest obtained from reference TRBV5-1 and TRBJ1-1, is as follows: KAGVTQTPRYLIKTRGQQVTLSCSPISGHRSVSWYQQTPGQGLQFLFEYFSETQRNKGNFPGRFSGRQFSNSRSEMNVSTLELGDSALYLCASMGQVNTEAFFGQGTRLTVV.

This chain joins TRBV6-5 and TRBJ2-5; 7 nucleotides align to TRBD1. This CDR3 region has 16 residues. V trimming: 2 bases; J trimming: 5 bases; junction bases outside the gene matches: 11. The V gene's germline CDR1 is MNHEY and CDR2 SVGAGI. CDR3 nucleotide sequence: TGTGCCAGCAGTTACAACAGGGCAGGGGGTTCGGAGACCCAGTACTTC. Its protein is CASSYNRAGGSETQYF.

The chain links TRBV7-2 to TRBJ1-5, with D maybe TRBD1 (6 bases). Germline V CDR1 and CDR2: SGHTA, FQGNSA. CDR3 size: 15 residues. V lost 5 bases and J lost 9, with 20 bases in between. DNA for the CDR3: TGTGCCAGCAGCCTGAGGGGGGGCCTCTTACGGCCCCAGCATTTT. Translated: CASSLRGGLLRPQHF. The full variable domain, its missing parts supplied by reference TRBV7-2 and TRBJ1-5, is GAGVSQSPSNKVTEKGKDVELRCDPISGHTALYWYRQSLGQGLEFLIYFQGNSAPDKSGLPSDRFSAERTGGSVSTLTIQRTQQEDSAVYLCASSLRGGLLRPQHFGDGTRLSIL.

The gene calls are TRBV28 and TRBJ2-2, with D possibly matching TRBD2 (5 bases). Trimming cost V 6 bases and J 2 bases, with 22 bases left between them. CDR1 is MDHEN, CDR2 SYDVKM, per germline. This CDR3 is 18 amino acids long. The CDR3 loop is CASSPSGGLLGNTGELFF. The DNA for the CDR3 is TGTGCCAGCAGCCCCTCCGGCGGGCTATTGGGAAACACCGGGGAGCTGTTTTTT.

The rearrangement uses TRBV30 and TRBJ1-1; a possible D gene is TRBD1 (6 bases). CDR1 GTSNPN and CDR2 SVGIG come from the germline V gene (reference sequence). The CDR3 spans 14 residues. V shed 4 bases and J shed 2 bases, with 14 bases lying between them. CDR3 DNA sequence: TGTGCCTGGATACCAAGGACAGTAAACACTGAAGCTTTCTTT. The encoded protein is CAWIPRTVNTEAFF. The full variable domain, with the rest looked up from reference TRBV30 and TRBJ1-1, is SQTIHQWPATLVQPVGSPLSLECTVEGTSNPNLYWYRQAAGRGLQLLFYSVGIGQISSEVPQNLSASRPQDRQFILSSKKLLLSDSGFYLCAWIPRTVNTEAFFGQGTRLTVV.

This rearrangement joins TRBV6-6 to TRBJ1-2, with no clear D. The CDR3 is 14 amino acids. The germline gives CDR1 MNHNY, CDR2 SVGAGI (reference sequence). The V gene lost 7 bases and the J gene lost 4 bases, with 16 bases spanning the gap. This CDR3 reads CASTTHLSSYGYTF. The DNA for the CDR3 is TGTGCCAGCACTACCCATCTGAGTAGCTATGGCTACACCTTC.